This entry lists 20 T cell receptor beta chains sequenced from one sample in a study of blood T cell repertoires in COVID-19. Clones were sequenced by immunoSEQ multiplex PCR, and TCRdb holds only the in-frame ones, with some missing. The sample consists of around 210,000 clones, 80% of them appearing once. Specimen: peripheral blood. The receptors come from a woman aged 70-85 years with acute or convalescent COVID-19.

The table lists this clone with a count of one. The chain recombines TRBV18 with TRBJ2-7, with TRBD1 matching 8 bases. Unmatched junction bases numbered 5, after V lost 3 bases and J lost 4 bases. Looked up from germline, CDR1 is KGHSH and CDR2 is LQKENI. The CDR3 runs 14 residues. For the CDR3, the DNA is TGTGCCAGCTCACCGGGACAGGATGGGTACGAGCAGTACTTC. It translates to CASSPGQDGYEQYF.

The chain is built from TRBV2 and TRBJ2-1; 9 positions agree with TRBD2. Germline lookup yields CDR1 SNHLY and CDR2 FYNNEI. The V segment lost 6 bases and the J segment 2 bases; nucleotides outside the gene matches: 8. The CDR3 runs 16 residues. CDR3 residues: CASSPMTSGAYNEQFF. The DNA for the CDR3 is TGTGCCAGCAGCCCAATGACTAGCGGAGCCTACAATGAGCAGTTCTTC.

The rearrangement joins TRBV5-1 to TRBJ1-6; D remains unclear. The CDR3 runs to 14 residues. CDR1 is SGHRS, CDR2 YFSETQ, per germline. Trimming stripped 0 bases from V and 10 bases from J, with 11 bases between. The CDR3 here is CASSLVAAGSPLHF. Here the CDR3 DNA reads TGCGCCAGCAGCTTGGTAGCGGCGGGATCACCCCTCCACTTT.

CDR3 DNA sequence: TGTGCCAGCAAAGGCCGGGACTCCTCCTACAATGAGCAGTTCTTC. This encodes CASKGRDSSYNEQFF. The genes are TRBV6-5 and TRBJ2-1, with a weak D call TRBD2 (6 bases). The length of the CDR3 is 15 residues. From germline, CDR1 is MNHEY and CDR2 SVGAGI. With 7 bases removed from V and 0 bases from J, the gap between germline ends came to 13 bases.

The CDR3 bases are TGTGCCAGCAGCTCGGGACTAGCGGGAGAGGAGACCCAGTACTTC. It translates to CASSSGLAGEETQYF. This chain connects TRBV5-4 to TRBJ2-5; 14 bases agree with TRBD2. Per the germline V gene, CDR1 is SGHNT and CDR2 is YYREEE (reference sequence). The CDR3 covers 15 residues. Unmatched junction bases numbered 3, after V lost 3 bases and J lost 5 bases.

The rearrangement links TRBV27 to TRBJ2-1; TRBD1 matches 8 bases. This CDR3 is 13 amino acids long. CDR1 is MNHEY and CDR2 is SMNVEV in the germline V gene (reference sequence). Unmatched junction bases numbered 9, after V lost 3 bases and J lost 14 bases. The CDR3 reads CASSFWDRREEFF. The CDR3 DNA is TGTGCCAGCAGTTTCTGGGACAGGAGGGAGGAGTTCTTC.

The chain employs TRBV24-1 and TRBJ2-7; D gene unclear. V lost 3 bases and J lost 5, with 10 bases in between. This CDR3 comprises 13 residues. Germline V gene data show CDR1 as KGHDR and CDR2 as SFDVKD. CDR3 in amino acids: CATSDPMTDEQYF. CDR3 nucleotides: TGTGCCACCAGTGATCCCATGACTGACGAGCAGTACTTC.

On this clone: In the same sample, other DNA sequences code for this CDR3. The chain links TRBV5-1 to TRBJ1-1; TRBD1 aligns across 8 bases. V was clipped by 1 base and J by 2 bases; unmatched bases: 1. The CDR3 extends over 14 amino acids. Germline-derived CDR1 and CDR2 are SGHRS and YFSETQ. This CDR3 reads CASSLTGGNTEAFF. For the CDR3, the DNA is TGCGCCAGCAGCTTGACAGGGGGTAACACTGAAGCTTTCTTT.

The chain carries TRBV11-2 and TRBJ1-3, with 7 positions matching TRBD1. CDR1 SGHAT and CDR2 FQNNGV come from the germline V gene. This CDR3 comprises 14 residues. The ends lost 8 bases at V and 0 bases at J; junction bases unmatched: 4. As DNA, the CDR3 is TGTGCCAGCCGGACAGGTTACTCTGGAAACACCATATATTTT. Amino acid sequence: CASRTGYSGNTIYF. Full variable domain (outside the CDR3, taken from reference TRBV11-2 and TRBJ1-3): EAGVAQSPRYKIIEKRQSVAFWCNPISGHATLYWYQQILGQGPKLLIQFQNNGVVDDSQLPKDRFSAERLKGVDSTLKIQPAKLEDSAVYLCASRTGYSGNTIYFGEGSWLTVV.

This sequence joins TRBV30 and TRBJ2-2; 7 positions agree with TRBD1. J lost 6 bases, V lost 4 bases, and 5 bases had no gene match. CDR3 size: 13 residues. The germline CDR1 and CDR2 sequences are GTSNPN and SVGIG (reference sequence). For the CDR3, the DNA is TGTGCCTGGACCCTGACAGGGCCCGGGGAGCTGTTTTTT. Protein sequence: CAWTLTGPGELFF.

In DNA, the CDR3 is TGTGCCAGCAGCCAACTGGACGGGAGGACCTCCGAGCAGTACTTC. It encodes CASSQLDGRTSEQYF. V usage is TRBV3-1 (or the pseudogene TRBV3-2) and J usage is TRBJ2-7, with 7 bases matching TRBD2. Germline CDR1 LGHDT, CDR2 YNNKEL (reference sequence). J lost 6 bases, V lost 2 bases, and 10 bases had no gene match. The CDR3 consists of 15 residues.

V usage is TRBV30 and J usage is TRBJ1-3; possible D gene TRBD1, 5 bases. This CDR3 spans 14 amino acids. Trimming took off 2 bases at V and 2 bases at J, with 10 bases between the two ends. Germline V lookup: CDR1 GTSNPN, CDR2 SVGIG (reference sequence). For the CDR3, the DNA is TGTGCCTGGAGTCCGGGGGGGGCTGGAAACACCATATATTTT. As protein: CAWSPGGAGNTIYF.

J is TRBJ1-6 and V is TRBV7-8; 8 nucleotides line up with TRBD1. V lost 2 bases and J lost 14; bases outside the gene matches: 11. This CDR3 has 15 residues. CDR1 and CDR2 (germline): SGHVS, FQNEAQ. CDR3 DNA: TGTGCCAGCAGCTTAACGCGGCAGGGGGCGGGGGCCCTCCACTTT. It codes for CASSLTRQGAGALHF.

V usage is TRBV6-5 and J usage is TRBJ1-2, with D uncertain. Trimming stripped 6 bases from V and 0 bases from J, with 11 bases between. Germline V CDR1 and CDR2: MNHEY, SVGAGI. There are 14 residues in the CDR3. CDR3 bases: TGTGCCAGCAGCGATGTTTCGGCTAACTATGGCTACACCTTC. It translates to CASSDVSANYGYTF.

The CDR3, as DNA: TGTGCCAGCAGCTTAGGGCCAGGGGGCAGGTCAGATACGCAGTATTTT. Translated, it gives CASSLGPGGRSDTQYF. This chain joins TRBV7-9 and TRBJ2-3, with 8 bases aligning to TRBD1. The CDR3 has 16 residues. The ends lost 1 base at V and 4 bases at J; junction bases unmatched: 7. Germline CDR1 is SEHNR and CDR2 is FQNEAQ (reference sequence).

This clone has only a few counts. V usage is TRBV5-8 and J usage is TRBJ1-5; D is undetermined. The V end was cut by 6 bases, the J end by 0 bases, with 10 bases between. The CDR3 is made up of 14 amino acids. Germline V CDR1 and CDR2: SGHTS, YDEGEE. The CDR3 nucleotides read TGTGCCAGCAAAAGCGGATATAGCAATCAGCCCCAGCATTTT. It codes for CASKSGYSNQPQHF.

V gene TRBV21-1 combines with J gene TRBJ2-7; the table's TRBD2 call for D was not verified on the DNA. TRBV21-1 is a pseudogene segment. The CDR3 length is 17 residues. CDR3 residues: CASSKVGLAGVFYEQYF. The CDR3 DNA reads TGTGCCAGCAGCAAAGTAGGCCTAGCGGGAGTGTTTTACGAGCAGTACTTC.

The rearrangement links TRBV9 to TRBJ2-7; 7 nucleotides align to TRBD1. The CDR3 covers 14 residues. With 5 bases clipped from V and 4 bases from J, the junction kept 9 bases outside the gene matches. Germline-derived CDR1 and CDR2 are SGDLS and YYNGEE. The CDR3 DNA reads as TGTGCCAGCAGTCCCGACAGGGATGGTTACGAGCAGTACTTC. Encoded protein: CASSPDRDGYEQYF.

The chain combines TRBV6-5 with TRBJ2-1; a possible D gene is TRBD2 (7 bases). V gave up 4 bases and J gave up 6 bases, with 16 bases separating them. CDR1 and CDR2 (germline): MNHEY, SVGAGI. CDR3 size: 15 residues. The CDR3 region is CASSSSGKGGNEQFF. The CDR3 nucleotides are TGTGCCAGCAGTTCCAGCGGGAAGGGGGGCAATGAGCAGTTCTTC.

V usage is TRBV11-2 and J usage is TRBJ2-2, with 12 nucleotides matching TRBD2. The CDR3 totals 18 residues. Germline V gene data show CDR1 as SGHAT and CDR2 as FQNNGV. The trim removed 0 bases at V and 5 bases at J, leaving 7 bases unmatched. CDR3 amino acids: CASSLDLAGGPGTGELFF. DNA for the CDR3: TGTGCCAGCAGCTTAGATCTAGCGGGAGGGCCTGGGACCGGGGAGCTGTTTTTT.